What follows are 29 T cell receptor beta chains derived from one specimen sequenced in a study of T cell responses to AZD1222 COVID-19 vaccine. Method: immunoSEQ multiplex PCR; TCRdb's copy keeps in-frame clones and lacks some. The sample holds approximately 30,000 clones, around 78% seen once. Sequencing used peripheral blood, obtained 28 days after the second AZD1222 dose. The receptors shown here come from an adult who received the AZD1222 COVID-19 vaccine.

The chain recombines TRBV6-5 with TRBJ1-3; D call uncertain. V was clipped by 6 bases and J by 0 bases, with 12 bases between them. CDR1 and CDR2 from the germline V gene are MNHEY and SVGAGI. CDR3 size: 15 residues. This chain's CDR3 is CASSPGSGSGNTIYF. DNA for the CDR3: TGTGCCAGCAGCCCCGGGAGCGGCTCTGGAAACACCATATATTTT.

This clone occurred a few times. J is TRBJ2-1 and V is TRBV6-1; D unclear. CDR1 is MNHNS, CDR2 SASEGT, per germline. This CDR3 has 15 amino acids. V gave up 2 bases and J gave up 5 bases, with 13 bases separating them. The CDR3 sequence is CASSELGREDNEQFF. The CDR3 bases are TGTGCCAGCAGTGAATTGGGTCGAGAGGACAATGAGCAGTTCTTC.

The chain is built from TRBV18 and TRBJ1-4; the match to TRBD1 covers 7 bases. V lost 4 bases to trimming and J lost 5 bases; unmatched junction nucleotides: 7. Germline V gives CDR1 KGHSH, CDR2 LQKENI. CDR3 length: 15 amino acids. This CDR3 is CASSRPGQRNEKLFF. CDR3 coding DNA: TGTGCCAGCTCACGACCGGGACAGAGAAATGAAAAACTGTTTTTT.

The genes are TRBV19 and TRBJ2-2, with TRBD1 matching over 7 bases. Unmatched junction bases numbered 7, after V lost 5 bases and J lost 4 bases. CDR1 and CDR2 (germline): LNHDA, SQIVND (reference sequence). The CDR3 loop spans 15 amino acids. In DNA, the CDR3 is TGTGCCAGTAGTCTATGGGACAGTTCCACCGGGGAGCTGTTTTTT. It codes for CASSLWDSSTGELFF.

The V gene is TRBV25-1, the J gene TRBJ2-5; 12 bases line up with TRBD2. CDR3 length equals 13 residues. Germline V lookup: CDR1 MGHDK, CDR2 SYGVNS. The ends lost 10 bases at V and 8 bases at J; junction bases unmatched: 8. The CDR3 sequence: CATRTSGNPTQYF. DNA for the CDR3: TGTGCCACCCGGACTAGCGGGAACCCAACCCAGTACTTC.

Worth noting for this clone: Likely a read error: the CDR3 ends without its conserved phenylalanine or tryptophan. No DNA is shown, since the ends of the CDR3 on it are uncertain; the CDR3 is the one TCRdb lists. The chain joins TRBV9 to TRBJ2-7; the table's D gene call, TRBD2, was not cross checked with the DNA. Germline V gene data show CDR1 as SGDLS and CDR2 as YYNGEE. The CDR3 has 12 residues if both end residues are counted. The CDR3 loop reads CASSVGAAFSGD.

The gene calls are TRBV7-6 and TRBJ2-2; D is ambiguous. V was shortened by 4 bases and J by 9 bases, with 18 bases between the two germline ends. This CDR3 is built from 15 residues. Germline loops: CDR1 SGHVS, CDR2 FNYEAQ. The CDR3 loop is CASSSALLVDRELFF. In nucleotides, the CDR3 is TGTGCCAGCAGCTCCGCACTGCTAGTAGACCGGGAGCTGTTTTTT.

The rearrangement links TRBV6-5 to TRBJ1-2; TRBD1 agrees at 10 bases. This CDR3 is 14 amino acids long. The germline V gene encodes CDR1 MNHEY and CDR2 SVGAGI. V gave up 5 bases and J gave up 3 bases; unmatched junction bases: 3. The CDR3 sequence: CASSQGQGHYGYTF. The CDR3 bases are TGTGCCAGCAGTCAGGGACAGGGGCACTATGGCTACACCTTC.

In this sample, this clone turned up a few times. The rearrangement uses TRBV7-9 and TRBJ1-4; a possible D gene is TRBD1 (5 bases). CDR1 is SEHNR and CDR2 is FQNEAQ in the germline V gene (reference sequence). Trimming pared 4 bases from V and 6 bases from J, leaving 12 bases between. CDR3 length equals 14 residues. CDR3 region: CASSSRGLDEKLFF. CDR3 DNA sequence: TGTGCCAGCAGCTCTCGGGGGTTAGATGAAAAACTGTTTTTT.

J is TRBJ2-5 and V is TRBV13; the D is unclear. V gave up 1 base and J gave up 5 bases, with 11 bases separating them. Germline assignment: CDR1 PRHDT and CDR2 FYEKMQ (reference sequence). The CDR3 totals 14 residues. The CDR3 nucleotides are TGTGCCAGCAGCTTAGCCCTGGCAGCGGAGACCCAGTACTTC. This codes for CASSLALAAETQYF.

The chain links TRBV6-1 to TRBJ2-7; 7 positions agree with TRBD2. With 6 bases clipped from V and 2 bases from J, the junction kept 10 bases outside the gene matches. The CDR3 sequence is 15 residues long. Germline V gives CDR1 MNHNS, CDR2 SASEGT. The chain's CDR3 is CASSHAGTIPYEQYF. The CDR3 region has the DNA TGTGCCAGCAGCCACGCCGGGACTATTCCCTACGAGCAGTACTTC.

V and J are TRBV4-3 and TRBJ2-3, with 8 bases that match TRBD1. This CDR3 contains 14 residues. Per the germline V gene, CDR1 is LGHNA and CDR2 is YSLEER. With 4 bases clipped from V and 4 bases from J, the junction kept 4 bases outside the gene matches. The CDR3 DNA follows: TGCGCCAGCAGCCCCGGACAGGGAGCAGATACGCAGTATTTT. Amino acid sequence: CASSPGQGADTQYF.

The V gene is TRBV30, the J gene TRBJ1-6, with unresolved D. The V gene's germline CDR1 is GTSNPN and CDR2 SVGIG (reference sequence). V gave up 3 bases and J gave up 9 bases, with 15 bases separating them. The CDR3 covers 14 residues. CDR3 sequence (DNA): TGTGCCTGGAGCCCGGGAAGGGTTCGTTCACCCCTCCACTTT. Protein sequence: CAWSPGRVRSPLHF. The full variable domain, with the rest looked up from reference TRBV30 and TRBJ1-6, is SQTIHQWPATLVQPVGSPLSLECTVEGTSNPNLYWYRQAAGRGLQLLFYSVGIGQISSEVPQNLSASRPQDRQFILSSKKLLLSDSGFYLCAWSPGRVRSPLHFGNGTRLTVT.

The genes are TRBV10-1 and TRBJ2-7, with 9 bases lining up with TRBD1. Trimming cost V 6 bases and J 4 bases; bases outside gene matches: 4. Germline values: CDR1 WNHNN, CDR2 SYGVQD (reference sequence). CDR3 length: 13 residues. The CDR3 loop is CASRNGQGYEQYF. CDR3 nucleotides: TGCGCCAGCAGAAACGGACAGGGGTACGAGCAGTACTTC.

The rearrangement uses TRBV5-1 and TRBJ1-3; D might be TRBD1 (6 bases). The CDR3 contains 16 residues. Germline CDR1 SGHRS, CDR2 YFSETQ. V lost 0 bases to trimming and J lost 3 bases, with 13 bases between them. For the CDR3, the DNA is TGCGCCAGCAGCTTGGTTCAGGGGACTTATGGAAACACCATATATTTT. Translated, it gives CASSLVQGTYGNTIYF.

J is TRBJ1-6 and V is TRBV6-5; D is perhaps TRBD1 (6 bases). The CDR3 extends over 15 amino acids. Germline loops: CDR1 MNHEY, CDR2 SVGAGI. V was cut by 2 bases and J by 4 bases, with 9 bases left in between. The CDR3 loop is CASSYLGQYNSPLHF. The CDR3 DNA reads TGTGCCAGCAGTTACCTAGGACAGTATAATTCACCCCTCCACTTT.

V is TRBV19 and J is TRBJ2-1; possibly TRBD1 for D (6 bases). The CDR3 is 14 amino acids. Trimming took off 5 bases at V and 3 bases at J, with 11 bases between the two ends. CDR1 and CDR2 (germline): LNHDA, SQIVND (reference sequence). Here the CDR3 DNA reads TGTGCCAGTAGTGTTCAGGGGATCTACAATGAGCAGTTCTTC. Encoded protein: CASSVQGIYNEQFF.

The gene calls are TRBV6-5 and TRBJ2-7; 8 bases map to TRBD2. V trimming: 6 bases; J trimming: 2 bases; junction bases outside the gene matches: 6. The CDR3 covers 14 residues. CDR1 and CDR2 from the germline V gene are MNHEY and SVGAGI. CDR3 region: CASSPGGNPYEQYV. In DNA, the CDR3 is TGTGCCAGCAGCCCGGGGGGGAACCCCTACGAGCAGTACGTC.

V and J are TRBV5-6 and TRBJ2-5; 7 nucleotides align to TRBD2. Germline CDR1 and CDR2: SGHDT and YYEEEE. V was clipped by 0 bases and J by 5 bases; unmatched bases: 10. This CDR3 is 16 amino acids long. As DNA, the CDR3 is TGTGCCAGCAGCTTGGTAGGTGGCGGGAGAGGTGAGACCCAGTACTTC. It codes for CASSLVGGGRGETQYF.

The V gene is TRBV18, the J gene TRBJ1-6; D possibly corresponds to TRBD1 (5 bases). CDR3 length: 14 residues. The germline CDR1 and CDR2 sequences are KGHSH and LQKENI. V was shortened by 6 bases and J by 7 bases, with 13 bases between the two germline ends. The CDR3 here is CASSSSGLNSPLHF. The CDR3 coding sequence is TGTGCCAGCTCGTCGTCGGGACTCAATTCACCCCTCCACTTT.

This chain links TRBV28 with TRBJ2-1; no clear D gene. CDR3 length: 15 amino acids. The V gene lost 5 bases and the J gene lost 0 bases, with 11 bases spanning the gap. Germline lookup yields CDR1 MDHEN and CDR2 SYDVKM. In nucleotides, the CDR3 is TGTGCCAGCAGTCCCGGCGGACGCTCCTACAATGAGCAGTTCTTC. Protein sequence: CASSPGGRSYNEQFF. The complete variable domain, with remaining parts taken from reference TRBV28 and TRBJ2-1, reads DVKVTQSSRYLVKRTGEKVFLECVQDMDHENMFWYRQDPGLGLRLIYFSYDVKMKEKGDIPEGYSVSREKKERFSLILESASTNQTSMYLCASSPGGRSYNEQFFGPGTRLTVL.

The chain combines TRBV5-1 with TRBJ2-2; D gene uncertain. CDR3 length: 14 amino acids. Trimming removed 0 bases at V and 4 bases at J, with 7 bases between. Germline assignment: CDR1 SGHRS and CDR2 YFSETQ. The CDR3 DNA reads TGCGCCAGCAGCTTGGACTCACTCACCGGGGAGCTGTTTTTT. Translating it yields CASSLDSLTGELFF.

The chain employs TRBV10-3 and TRBJ1-1, with D maybe TRBD1 (6 bases). Germline values: CDR1 ENHRY, CDR2 SYGVKD. V lost 0 bases and J lost 0, with 14 bases in between. CDR3 length equals 17 residues. Here the CDR3 reads CAISESGQRTMNTEAFF. CDR3 coding DNA: TGTGCCATCAGTGAGTCGGGACAAAGAACGATGAACACTGAAGCTTTCTTT.

The V and J genes are TRBV4-1 and TRBJ2-1, with 7 bases fitting TRBD1. J was trimmed by 9 bases and V by 1 base; bases with no gene match: 12. The CDR3 contains 16 residues. Germline lookup yields CDR1 MGHRA and CDR2 YSYEKL. The CDR3 is CASSQARNRGRGEQFF. CDR3 nucleotide sequence: TGCGCCAGCAGCCAAGCAAGGAACAGGGGCCGAGGTGAGCAGTTCTTC.

The chain carries TRBV29-1 and TRBJ2-5; TRBD2 matches at 13 bases. Per the germline V gene, CDR1 is SQVTM and CDR2 is ANQGSEA. Losses at the gene ends were 3 bases for V and 6 bases for J; bases not matched to a gene: 16. The CDR3 runs 18 residues. The CDR3 spells CSVEPLEGGLAGRKTQYF. The CDR3 DNA sequence: TGCAGCGTTGAGCCACTAGAAGGGGGACTAGCGGGGAGGAAGACCCAGTACTTC.

This clone was counted between two and nine times. The chain carries TRBV9 and TRBJ2-3, with 8 bases aligning to TRBD2. The V and J ends lost 4 bases and 4 bases, in that order; junction bases with no gene match: 11. Germline values: CDR1 SGDLS, CDR2 YYNGEE. This CDR3 comprises 16 residues. The CDR3, as DNA: TGTGCCAGCAGCCCCACCTCGGGGGGGTTTGCAGATACGCAGTATTTT. This codes for CASSPTSGGFADTQYF.

The V call is TRBV24-1, the J call TRBJ1-5; 8 nucleotides line up with TRBD1. After removal of 4 bases from V and 4 bases from J, the junction contained 5 bases not matched to a gene. Per the germline V gene, CDR1 is KGHDR and CDR2 is SFDVKD. The CDR3 is 15 amino acids. The DNA of the CDR3 is TGTGCCACCAGTGAGGGGACAGGCAGTAATCAGCCCCAGCATTTT. Protein: CATSEGTGSNQPQHF.

The rearrangement links TRBV12-3 or TRBV12-4 to TRBJ2-1; 11 nucleotides align to TRBD1. This CDR3 comprises 12 residues. CDR3 loop: CATGTGGNEQFF. The CDR3 DNA reads TGTGCTACCGGGACAGGGGGCAATGAGCAGTTCTTC.

This clone came up a few times. The V and J genes are TRBV10-3 and TRBJ2-5; D unclear. The germline gives CDR1 ENHRY, CDR2 SYGVKD. V shed 10 bases and J shed 2 bases, with 14 bases lying between them. This CDR3 region has 13 residues. The CDR3 nucleotides are TGTGCCACCGGACGATCCGGGCAAGAGACCCAGTACTTC. Translated, it gives CATGRSGQETQYF.